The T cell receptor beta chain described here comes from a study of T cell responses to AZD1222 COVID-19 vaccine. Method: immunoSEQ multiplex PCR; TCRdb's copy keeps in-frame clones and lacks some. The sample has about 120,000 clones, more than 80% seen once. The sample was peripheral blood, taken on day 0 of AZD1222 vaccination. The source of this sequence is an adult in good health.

The CDR3 sequence is CASSYRRVDTEAFF. CDR3 DNA sequence: TGTGCCAGCAGTTACAGGAGGGTGGACACTGAAGCTTTCTTT. This chain joins TRBV6-2 or TRBV6-3 and TRBJ1-1; no clear D. Germline loops: CDR1 MNHEY, CDR2 SVGEGT. This CDR3 comprises 14 residues. V lost 2 bases to trimming and J lost 3 bases, with 10 bases between them.